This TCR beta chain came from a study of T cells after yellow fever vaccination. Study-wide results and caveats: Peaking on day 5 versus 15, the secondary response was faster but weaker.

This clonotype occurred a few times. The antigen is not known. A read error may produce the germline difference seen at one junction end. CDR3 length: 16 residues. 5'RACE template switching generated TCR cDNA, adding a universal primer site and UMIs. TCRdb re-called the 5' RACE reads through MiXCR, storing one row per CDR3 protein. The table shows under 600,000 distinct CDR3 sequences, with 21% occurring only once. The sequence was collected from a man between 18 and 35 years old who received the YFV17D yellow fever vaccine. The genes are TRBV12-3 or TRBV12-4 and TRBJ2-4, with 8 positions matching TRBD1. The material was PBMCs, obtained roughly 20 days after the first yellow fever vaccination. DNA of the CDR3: TGTGCCAGCAGTATAGCCCCACCGGGACAGGAAAACATTCAGTACTTC. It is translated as CASSIAPPGQENIQYF.